Listed here are 32 T cell receptor beta chains from one sample, sequenced in a study of T cells in Graves' hyperthyroidism and ophthalmopathy. The investigators amplified TCR beta CDR3 regions from RNA transcripts. With the HTBI primer set, the TCR CDR3 went through a first round of RT-PCR. From the multiplex PCR reads, TCRdb called clonotypes with MiXCR, one entry per CDR3 protein. The sample shows approximately 620,000 distinct CDR3 sequences, more than 15% of them seen only once. Sequences were obtained from blood. Every receptor here comes from a woman in her thirties or forties with Graves' ophthalmopathy.

This clonotype was counted a few times. The chain uses TRBV19 and TRBJ1-5; D may be TRBD1 (5 bases). In germline, CDR1 is LNHDA, CDR2 SQIVND (reference sequence). Trimming shortened V by 7 bases and J by 1 base, and 11 bases separated the two germline ends. The CDR3 has 14 amino acids. Here the CDR3 reads CASTVRDSNQPQHF. As DNA, the CDR3 is TGTGCCAGTACCGTCCGGGACAGCAATCAGCCCCAGCATTTT. Full variable domain (rest looked up from reference TRBV19 and TRBJ1-5): DGGITQSPKYLFRKEGQNVTLSCEQNLNHDAMYWYRQDPGQGLRLIYYSQIVNDFQKGDIAEGYSVSREKKESFPLTVTSAQKNPTAFYLCASTVRDSNQPQHFGDGTRLSIL.

This clonotype was recorded a few times. This chain uses TRBV11-2 with TRBJ2-1; 9 bases are shared with TRBD2. The CDR3 extends over 16 amino acids. Germline-derived CDR1 and CDR2 are SGHAT and FQNNGV. V lost 6 bases to trimming and J lost 3 bases; unmatched junction nucleotides: 9. The CDR3 loop reads CASSLSSGGNYNEQFF. CDR3 sequence (DNA): TGTGCCAGCAGTTTAAGTAGCGGGGGAAACTACAATGAGCAGTTCTTC.

This clonotype was observed at least ten times. The rearrangement links TRBV5-6 to TRBJ2-1; unclear D gene. V lost 4 bases to trimming and J lost 9 bases, with 14 bases between them. Germline CDR1 is SGHDT and CDR2 is YYEEEE. This CDR3 spans 13 amino acids. The CDR3 DNA is TGTGCCAGCAGCAGACGCAGACACAGTGAGCAGTTCTTC. It translates to CASSRRRHSEQFF.

This clonotype has a handful of counts. V and J are TRBV6-1 and TRBJ1-1, with 7 positions matching TRBD1. Germline CDR1 is MNHNS and CDR2 is SASEGT. V lost 3 bases to trimming and J lost 3 bases; unmatched junction nucleotides: 4. The CDR3 runs 14 residues. In nucleotides, the CDR3 is TGTGCCAGCAGTGAGTCAGGGGGGTACACTGAAGCTTTCTTT. Encoded protein: CASSESGGYTEAFF.

V usage is TRBV4-2 and J usage is TRBJ2-1, with a tentative D call TRBD2 (5 bases). Germline V CDR1 and CDR2: LGHNA, YNFKEQ. Trimming left V 0 bases short and J 8 bases short, with 11 bases between. This CDR3 spans 14 amino acids. The CDR3 is CASSQEVHSDEQFF. As DNA, the CDR3 is TGTGCCAGCAGCCAAGAAGTACATAGCGATGAGCAGTTCTTC.

This clonotype was detected ten times or more. The chain links TRBV2 to TRBJ1-2; weak D call: TRBD1 (5 bases). V was clipped by 8 bases and J by 4 bases, with 11 bases between them. The germline CDR1 and CDR2 sequences are SNHLY and FYNNEI. The CDR3 contains 12 residues. DNA for the CDR3: TGTGCCAGCTCGCCGGGGACCTATGGCTACACCTTC. Amino acids: CASSPGTYGYTF.

This clonotype was observed many times. Here the CDR3 DNA reads TGTGCCAGCAGCTTAGGGGGGAGGGCCACAGATACGCAGTATTTT. This gives the protein CASSLGGRATDTQYF. The chain uses TRBV7-9 and TRBJ2-3, with TRBD2 matching over 7 bases. J gave up 2 bases and V 1 base, and 3 bases lay outside the gene matches. The CDR3 is 15 residues long. Germline V gene sequence: CDR1 SEHNR, CDR2 FQNEAQ (reference sequence).

This clonotype was seen a few times. The J gene is TRBJ2-5, the V gene TRBV3-1, with a possible D match to TRBD1 (6 bases). The CDR3 totals 14 residues. V lost 3 bases and J 1 base, leaving 9 bases between the germline ends. Germline-derived CDR1 and CDR2 are LGHDT and YNNKEL (reference sequence). The CDR3 here is CASSQGALQETQYF. CDR3 coding DNA: TGTGCCAGCAGCCAGGGGGCGCTCCAAGAGACCCAGTACTTC.

This sequence joins TRBV19 and TRBJ1-5; TRBD1 is a possible D gene (6 bases). The CDR3 length is 15 residues. CDR1 is LNHDA and CDR2 is SQIVND in the germline V gene (reference sequence). V lost 7 bases and J 2 bases, leaving 15 bases between the germline ends. The CDR3 bases are TGTGCCAGTAAGACCCAGGGGAAGGGCAATCAGCCCCAGCATTTT. Its translation: CASKTQGKGNQPQHF.

This clonotype has a count of ten or more. The chain's CDR3 is CASSQSTWPGHNEQFF. The CDR3 DNA sequence: TGTGCCAGCAGCCAATCAACTTGGCCAGGACACAATGAGCAGTTCTTC. The chain carries TRBV3-1 and TRBJ2-1; D unresolved. The germline V gene encodes CDR1 LGHDT and CDR2 YNNKEL (reference sequence). Trimming shortened V by 2 bases and J by 5 bases, and 16 bases separated the two germline ends. This CDR3 has 16 amino acids.

This clonotype has a single count. The CDR3 nucleotides are TGTGCCAGCAGTTTAAAGTTGAATGAGCAGTTCTTC. Its translation: CASSLKLNEQFF. The chain recombines TRBV28 with TRBJ2-1; no definite D call. CDR3 size: 12 residues. Germline V gives CDR1 MDHEN, CDR2 SYDVKM. Deletions cut 2 bases from V and 7 bases from J, with 6 bases between.

This chain joins TRBV28 and TRBJ1-6, with D maybe TRBD1 (5 bases). The germline CDR1 and CDR2 sequences are MDHEN and SYDVKM. There are 12 residues in the CDR3. V lost 2 bases and J 17 bases, leaving 13 bases between the germline ends. The CDR3 region is CASSLTSGIFHF. The CDR3 DNA is TGTGCCAGCAGTTTAACTTCAGGGATTTTCCACTTT.

The genes are TRBV7-2 and TRBJ2-5, with TRBD1 matching 7 bases. Trimming took 1 base from V and 5 from J; bases not matched to a gene: 10. Germline V lookup: CDR1 SGHTA, CDR2 FQGNSA. This CDR3 contains 16 residues. In DNA form, the CDR3 reads TGTGCCAGCAGCTTAGTGTGGGACAGAGATTGGGAGACCCAGTACTTC. Protein sequence: CASSLVWDRDWETQYF.

The sample holds a few counts of this clonotype. V is TRBV7-8 and J is TRBJ2-1; TRBD2 matches 8 bases. Germline loops: CDR1 SGHVS, CDR2 FQNEAQ. The CDR3 contains 16 residues. Unmatched junction bases numbered 6, after V lost 2 bases and J lost 3 bases. In DNA, the CDR3 is TGTGCCAGCAGCTTAAGGGCGGGAGGATTCTACAATGAGCAGTTCTTC. It yields the protein CASSLRAGGFYNEQFF.

This clonotype was seen only a few times. The chain is built from TRBV9 and TRBJ2-7, with 11 bases matching TRBD2. The CDR3 is 17 amino acids. The junction had 6 bases not matched to a gene; V was cut back by 0 bases and J by 1 base. CDR1 and CDR2 from the germline V gene are SGDLS and YYNGEE. The CDR3 protein is CASSVGLAGGASYEQYF. CDR3 DNA: TGTGCCAGCAGCGTAGGGCTAGCGGGAGGTGCGTCCTACGAGCAGTACTTC. The variable domain in full, completed from reference TRBV9 and TRBJ2-7, reads DSGVTQTPKHLITATGQRVTLRCSPRSGDLSVYWYQQSLDQGLQFLIQYYNGEERAKGNILERFSAQQFPDLHSELNLSSLELGDSALYFCASSVGLAGGASYEQYFGPGTRLTVT.

The chain employs TRBV19 and TRBJ2-3; 8 bases agree with TRBD1. The CDR3 runs 16 residues. Per the germline V gene, CDR1 is LNHDA and CDR2 is SQIVND (reference sequence). J gave up 3 bases and V 11 bases, and 16 bases lay outside the gene matches. The CDR3, as DNA: TGTGCCTCAATCGACCGCGGGACAGGTGGGACAGATACGCAGTATTTT. Protein product: CASIDRGTGGTDTQYF.

The table lists this clonotype with many counts. The gene calls are TRBV2 and TRBJ2-3, with D tentatively TRBD2 (7 bases). Deletions cut 3 bases from V and 4 bases from J, with 14 bases between. Germline CDR1 is SNHLY and CDR2 is FYNNEI. The CDR3 spans 15 residues. CDR3 loop: CASSEGAGAPDTQYF. CDR3 DNA: TGTGCCAGCAGTGAGGGGGCGGGGGCCCCAGATACGCAGTATTTT.

The V and J genes are TRBV20-1 and TRBJ2-6, with TRBD1 matching 7 bases. CDR3 length equals 17 residues. The V gene end was trimmed by 5 bases and the J gene end by 3 bases; junction bases not matched to a gene: 13. The germline gives CDR1 DFQATT, CDR2 SNEGSKA (reference sequence). As DNA, the CDR3 is TGCAGTGCTCAGACAGGGCTGGGGATGGGTGGGGCCAACGTCCTGACTTTC. This gives the protein CSAQTGLGMGGANVLTF.

Points on this clonotype: This may come from a read error, since a much larger clone is one base off. This chain connects TRBV18 to TRBJ2-1, with D perhaps given as TRBD1 or TRBD2 (5 bases each). Looked up from germline, CDR1 is KGHSH and CDR2 is LQKENI. This CDR3 is built from 16 residues. V lost 7 bases to trimming and J lost 1 base, with 17 bases between them. The CDR3 DNA reads TGTGCCAGCTTACCCCCCCTGGGGGAATCCTACAATGAGCAGTTCTTC. Protein: CASLPPLGESYNEQFF.

This clonotype was counted between two and nine times. The rearrangement links TRBV3-1 to TRBJ2-1; maybe TRBD1 (5 bases). Trimming shortened V by 1 base and J by 0 bases, and 7 bases separated the two germline ends. Germline CDR1 is LGHDT and CDR2 is YNNKEL (reference sequence). CDR3 size: 15 residues. CDR3 DNA sequence: TGTGCCAGCAGCCAAGGCAGGGCCTCCTACAATGAGCAGTTCTTC. As protein: CASSQGRASYNEQFF.

This clonotype showed up many times. The J gene is TRBJ2-2, the V gene TRBV3-1; D remains ambiguous. Trimming left V 4 bases short and J 5 bases short, with 5 bases between. Germline V gene data show CDR1 as LGHDT and CDR2 as YNNKEL (reference sequence). The length of the CDR3 is 12 residues. CDR3 amino acids: CASSLQTGELFF. For the CDR3, the DNA is TGTGCCAGCAGCCTTCAGACCGGGGAGCTGTTTTTT.

Many counts were recorded for this clonotype. The chain couples TRBV3-1 to TRBJ1-2; D gene uncertain. The V gene lost 2 bases and the J gene lost 0 bases, with 7 bases spanning the gap. From germline, CDR1 is LGHDT and CDR2 YNNKEL (reference sequence). The CDR3 runs 14 residues. The CDR3, as DNA: TGTGCCAGCAGCCAATGGGGAACTAACTATGGCTACACCTTC. Translation: CASSQWGTNYGYTF.

This clonotype has a count of ten or more. The V gene is TRBV10-2, the J gene TRBJ2-5; the match to TRBD2 covers 7 bases. The CDR3 totals 13 residues. Trimming removed 6 bases from V and 5 bases from J; junction bases left unmatched: 6. Germline V gene data show CDR1 as WSHSY and CDR2 as SAAADI. CDR3 loop: CASRAGLEETQYF. CDR3 sequence (DNA): TGCGCCAGCAGGGCCGGACTAGAGGAGACCCAGTACTTC.

This clonotype came up a few times. The chain is built from TRBV24-1 and TRBJ2-7; weak D call: TRBD1 (6 bases). Trimming cost V 3 bases and J 0 bases, with 8 bases left between them. Germline-derived CDR1 and CDR2 are KGHDR and SFDVKD. The CDR3 is made up of 14 amino acids. The CDR3 DNA is TGTGCCACCAGTGATCGGGACAACTCCTACGAGCAGTACTTC. Protein product: CATSDRDNSYEQYF.

This clonotype was detected ten times or more. The chain recombines TRBV3-1 with TRBJ2-1; 12 bases line up with TRBD2. The CDR3 sequence is 15 residues long. Germline-derived CDR1 and CDR2 are LGHDT and YNNKEL (reference sequence). With V trimmed by 4 bases and J by 10 bases, 8 bases remained unmatched. This chain's CDR3 is CASSPSGLAGLEQFF. Here the CDR3 DNA reads TGTGCCAGCAGCCCCTCTGGACTAGCGGGACTGGAGCAGTTCTTC.

The chain links TRBV20-1 to TRBJ2-7; D uncertain. Germline CDR1 and CDR2: DFQATT and SNEGSKA (reference sequence). Trimming left V 4 bases short and J 0 bases short, with 7 bases between. This CDR3 region has 12 residues. The CDR3 spells CSANPNSYEQYF. CDR3 DNA sequence: TGCAGTGCTAACCCCAACTCCTACGAGCAGTACTTC.

This clonotype has a handful of counts. The CDR3 nucleotides read TGTGCCAGCAGTTACGTCCGGAATCAGCCCCAGCATTTT. Protein: CASSYVRNQPQHF. The chain has TRBV6-2 or TRBV6-3 and TRBJ1-5; D remains ambiguous. The CDR3 has 13 residues. The germline V gene has CDR1 MNHEY and CDR2 SVGEGT. The ends were cut back, 2 bases at V and 4 bases at J, with 6 bases in the middle.

This clonotype was detected only a few times. This chain links TRBV6-5 with TRBJ1-5; D unclear. Per the germline V gene, CDR1 is MNHEY and CDR2 is SVGAGI. The CDR3 runs to 15 residues. The V gene lost 0 bases and the J gene lost 3 bases, with 9 bases spanning the gap. The CDR3: CASSYSWVFNQPQHF. DNA of the CDR3: TGTGCCAGCAGTTACTCTTGGGTTTTCAATCAGCCCCAGCATTTT.

This chain joins TRBV29-1 and TRBJ2-2; D not resolved. There are 13 residues in the CDR3. With 6 bases removed from V and 1 base from J, the gap between germline ends came to 9 bases. Germline V gene lookup returns CDR1 SQVTM and CDR2 ANQGSEA. The CDR3 DNA reads as TGCAGCGTAGAACACCAGAACACCGGGGAGCTGTTTTTT. It codes for CSVEHQNTGELFF.

This clonotype was counted between two and nine times. The CDR3 is CSVEDPRGAYEQYF. DNA for the CDR3: TGCAGCGTTGAAGACCCCCGGGGGGCCTACGAGCAGTACTTC. The gene calls are TRBV29-1 and TRBJ2-7, with 7 bases matching TRBD2. Per germline, CDR1 SQVTM and CDR2 ANQGSEA. The CDR3 spans 14 residues. The trim removed 0 bases at V and 2 bases at J, leaving 4 bases unmatched.

Ten or more counts support this clonotype. The V and J genes are TRBV2 and TRBJ1-1; TRBD1 might be the D (6 bases). V was pared by 3 bases and J by 5 bases, with 10 bases between. Per the germline V gene, CDR1 is SNHLY and CDR2 is FYNNEI. The CDR3 sequence is 13 residues long. CDR3 nucleotides: TGTGCCAGCAGTGATCGCAGGGGAACTGAAGCTTTCTTT. This gives the protein CASSDRRGTEAFF.

This clonotype was observed at least ten times. This chain connects TRBV2 to TRBJ1-6; no firm D call. CDR1 SNHLY and CDR2 FYNNEI come from the germline V gene. The CDR3 runs 14 residues. V was trimmed by 7 bases and J by 8 bases, leaving 15 bases between them. The CDR3 loop is CASTRVRADSPLHF. In DNA, the CDR3 is TGTGCCAGCACCCGAGTGAGGGCGGATTCACCCCTCCACTTT.